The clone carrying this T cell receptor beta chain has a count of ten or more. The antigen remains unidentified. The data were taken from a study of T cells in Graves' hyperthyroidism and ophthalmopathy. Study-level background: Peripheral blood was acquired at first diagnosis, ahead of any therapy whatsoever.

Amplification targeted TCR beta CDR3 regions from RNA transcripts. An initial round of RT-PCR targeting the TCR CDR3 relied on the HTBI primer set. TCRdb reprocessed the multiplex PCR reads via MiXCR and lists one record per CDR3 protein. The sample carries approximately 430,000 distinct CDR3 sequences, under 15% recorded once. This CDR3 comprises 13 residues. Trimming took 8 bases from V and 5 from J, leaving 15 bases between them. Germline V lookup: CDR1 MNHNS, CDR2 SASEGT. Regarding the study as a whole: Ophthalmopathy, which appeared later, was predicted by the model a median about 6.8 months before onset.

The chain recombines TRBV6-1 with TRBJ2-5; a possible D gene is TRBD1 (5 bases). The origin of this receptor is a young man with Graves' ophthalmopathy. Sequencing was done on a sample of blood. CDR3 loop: CASCQGLWETQYF. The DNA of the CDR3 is TGTGCCAGCTGTCAGGGCCTATGGGAGACCCAGTACTTC.